One and the same sample provided the 12 T cell receptor beta chains below, sequenced in a study of beta chain features in type 1 diabetes. Study conclusions and caveats: Moderately but significantly shorter TCRB CDR3s were found in Type 1 diabetes patients in all four CD4+ subsets.

Reverse transcribing all isolated RNA meant expressed TCRB transcripts were sequenced. Clones were read by immunoSEQ multiplex PCR, and TCRdb kept only the in-frame ones, dropping some. This sample has about 700,000 clones, with under 15% found just once. Antigens of these TCRs are unknown. Sequencing input: naive CD4+ T cells from blood. The receptors originated from a man in his late teens or twenties with type 1 diabetes.

This clone was observed a handful of times. The chain carries TRBV15 and TRBJ1-2, with 9 positions matching TRBD1. Germline CDR1 reads LNHNV; CDR2 reads YYDKDF (reference sequence). V lost 1 base to trimming and J lost 6 bases; unmatched junction nucleotides: 3. This CDR3 comprises 14 residues. CDR3: CATSRGGQGDGYTF. DNA of the CDR3: TGTGCCACCAGCAGAGGGGGACAGGGAGATGGCTACACCTTC.

This clone came up a few times. V and J are TRBV10-2 and TRBJ2-1; D is undetermined. Germline assignment: CDR1 WSHSY and CDR2 SAAADI. V was clipped by 2 bases and J by 9 bases, with 11 bases between them. CDR3 length: 13 residues. CDR3 in DNA: TGCGCCAGCAGTGAGCCCCGTATAGGTGAGCAGTTCTTC. Protein sequence: CASSEPRIGEQFF.

The chain uses TRBV5-6 and TRBJ2-3; maybe TRBD1 (7 bases). Trimming removed 3 bases at V and 2 bases at J, with 10 bases between. The germline V gene has CDR1 SGHDT and CDR2 YYEEEE. The CDR3 spans 14 residues. The CDR3 DNA is TGTGCCAGCAGCTCCAGGGGGGCCACAGATACGCAGTATTTT. Amino acid sequence: CASSSRGATDTQYF.

This clone has more than one count but fewer than ten. The identical CDR3 is also encoded by other nucleotide sequences in the sample. This sequence joins TRBV9 and TRBJ2-7; 8 bases line up with TRBD1. Trimming took 4 bases from V and 0 from J; bases not matched to a gene: 3. The CDR3 runs 14 residues. CDR1 and CDR2 from the germline V gene are SGDLS and YYNGEE. The CDR3 loop is CASSRTGGSYEQYF. The DNA of the CDR3 is TGTGCCAGCAGCAGAACAGGGGGCTCCTACGAGCAGTACTTC. Full variable domain (remainder filled in from reference TRBV9 and TRBJ2-7): DSGVTQTPKHLITATGQRVTLRCSPRSGDLSVYWYQQSLDQGLQFLIQYYNGEERAKGNILERFSAQQFPDLHSELNLSSLELGDSALYFCASSRTGGSYEQYFGPGTRLTVT.

This sequence joins TRBV5-1 and TRBJ1-4; D unclear. Trimming took 2 bases from V and 7 from J, leaving 12 bases between them. The CDR3 has 14 residues. Germline CDR1 reads SGHRS; CDR2 reads YFSETQ. The CDR3 region is CASSFSQDGEKLFF. CDR3 sequence (DNA): TGCGCCAGCAGCTTTTCTCAGGACGGTGAAAAACTGTTTTTT.

This clone showed up just a few times. V and J are TRBV30 and TRBJ2-5, with D uncertain. CDR3 length equals 11 residues. Trimming left V 4 bases short and J 0 bases short, with 3 bases between. Germline V gene sequence: CDR1 GTSNPN, CDR2 SVGIG (reference sequence). The CDR3 sequence is CAWNYQETQYF. CDR3 bases: TGTGCCTGGAACTACCAAGAGACCCAGTACTTC.

This clone has just a few counts. The rearrangement joins TRBV6-5 to TRBJ2-1; TRBD2 matches 7 bases. In germline, CDR1 is MNHEY, CDR2 SVGAGI. Trimming removed 0 bases from V and 5 bases from J; junction bases left unmatched: 7. This CDR3 has 16 residues. The CDR3 loop reads CASSYSRMGTNNEQFF. The DNA for the CDR3 is TGTGCCAGCAGTTACTCCCGGATGGGGACTAACAATGAGCAGTTCTTC.

The sample holds a few counts of this clone. The chain joins TRBV6-5 to TRBJ2-2, with 9 positions matching TRBD1. CDR1 is MNHEY and CDR2 is SVGAGI in the germline V gene. The CDR3 sequence is 15 residues long. J was trimmed by 5 bases and V by 2 bases; bases with no gene match: 3. CDR3 in amino acids: CASSYGTGITGELFF. CDR3 DNA sequence: TGTGCCAGCAGTTACGGGACAGGGATTACCGGGGAGCTGTTTTTT.

Remarks on this clone: This sample includes further DNA sequences coding for the same CDR3. The chain carries TRBV15 and TRBJ1-6; unclear D gene. V lost 1 base to trimming and J lost 7 bases, with 14 bases between them. CDR1 LNHNV and CDR2 YYDKDF come from the germline V gene (reference sequence). The CDR3 is 16 amino acids. The CDR3 is CATSRVTTTLNSPLHF. The CDR3 DNA follows: TGTGCCACCAGCAGAGTAACCACCACCTTAAATTCACCCCTCCACTTT.

This clone appeared a few times. The identical CDR3 is also encoded by other nucleotide sequences in the sample. The chain links TRBV5-4 to TRBJ1-1; no reliable D call. V was cut by 0 bases and J by 0 bases, with 3 bases left in between. The germline V gene encodes CDR1 SGHNT and CDR2 YYREEE (reference sequence). The CDR3 loop spans 13 amino acids. CDR3 nucleotides: TGTGCCAGCAGCTTGGCGCTGAACACTGAAGCTTTCTTT. It is translated as CASSLALNTEAFF. The full variable domain, in which reference TRBV5-4 and TRBJ1-1 provide the parts outside the CDR3, is ETGVTQSPTHLIKTRGQQVTLRCSSQSGHNTVSWYQQALGQGPQFIFQYYREEENGRGNFPPRFSGLQFPNYSSELNVNALELDDSALYLCASSLALNTEAFFGQGTRLTVV.

The V gene is TRBV29-1, the J gene TRBJ2-3; TRBD2 agrees at 12 bases. The V gene end was trimmed by 2 bases and the J gene end by 3 bases; junction bases not matched to a gene: 6. The CDR3 is 16 amino acids. Germline loops: CDR1 SQVTM, CDR2 ANQGSEA. CDR3 amino acids: CSVEPTSGGPTDTQYF. The CDR3, as DNA: TGCAGCGTTGAACCCACTAGCGGGGGGCCGACAGATACGCAGTATTTT.

This clone has just a few counts. This sequence joins TRBV18 and TRBJ2-5; the D gene is possibly TRBD1 (6 bases). The germline V gene has CDR1 KGHSH and CDR2 LQKENI. The CDR3 loop spans 13 amino acids. The ends were cut back, 8 bases at V and 2 bases at J, with 12 bases in the middle. CDR3 coding DNA: TGTGCCAGCAAAAACGGACAGCAAGAGACCCAGTACTTC. This codes for CASKNGQQETQYF.